Below, 3 T cell receptor beta chains from the same sample are listed, as sequenced in a study of cytomegalovirus exposure and HLA in healthy donors. The PCR was carried out with 60 Vbeta primers and 13 Jbeta primers. Generated by immunoSEQ multiplex PCR, the TCRdb table keeps only in-frame clones and is missing some. Of about 62,000 clones in the sample, approximately 75% were seen once. The sample consisted of PBMCs. The receptors originated from a woman aged 25 to 39 in good health and CMV-seronegative.

This chain connects TRBV27 to TRBJ2-1; perhaps TRBD1 as D (6 bases). V was cut by 5 bases and J by 10 bases, with 12 bases left in between. In germline, CDR1 is MNHEY, CDR2 SMNVEV (reference sequence). CDR3 length equals 12 residues. The DNA for the CDR3 is TGTGCCAGCAGTCGGGTCAGGGGAGAGCAGTTCTTC. It is translated as CASSRVRGEQFF.

DNA of the CDR3: TGTGCCAGCAGCTCCTGGACTAGCGGGAGTCACAATGAGCAGTTCTTC. Its translation: CASSSWTSGSHNEQFF. The chain uses TRBV5-6 and TRBJ2-1, with 13 bases that match TRBD2. V was clipped by 3 bases and J by 5 bases; unmatched bases: 5. The CDR3 runs 16 residues. Per the germline V gene, CDR1 is SGHDT and CDR2 is YYEEEE.

The chain couples TRBV4-3 to TRBJ1-4, with 11 bases aligning to TRBD1. The CDR3 is 20 amino acids. Germline V gene lookup returns CDR1 LGHNA and CDR2 YSLEER. V shed 0 bases, J shed 7 bases, and the junction held 16 bases outside the gene matches. CDR3 sequence (DNA): TGCGCCAGCAGCCAAGATTGGGGCGGGACAGGGGGTTTCTTGGGTGAAAAACTGTTTTTT. Encoded protein: CASSQDWGGTGGFLGEKLFF.